The rows below give T cell receptor beta chains drawn from one sample of a study of monozygotic twins with inflammatory bowel disease. Following a re-call of the 5' RACE reads, TCRdb has one entry per CDR3 protein and lacks DNA. In total, the table holds 300,000 to 400,000 distinct CDR3 sequences. Input material: blood. Every receptor here comes from a human donor with ulcerative colitis or Crohn's disease, or a healthy co-twin of an affected twin (not recorded which). CDR3s include the opening cysteine and the closing phenylalanine or tryptophan.

j_gene: TRBJ2-3
v_gene: TRBV12-3/TRBV12-4
CDR3aa: CASRGLAGAYTQYF

j_gene: TRBJ2-1
v_gene: TRBV5-1
CDR3aa: CASSLAFIRQDRASNEQFF

j_gene: TRBJ1-1
v_gene: TRBV5-1
CDR3aa: CASSSPRDRDGTEAFF

j_gene: TRBJ2-7
v_gene: TRBV28
CDR3aa: CASRYGGSYEQYF

j_gene: TRBJ2-3
v_gene: TRBV5-1
CDR3aa: CASSWITSGGATDTQYF

j_gene: TRBJ1-4
v_gene: TRBV5-1
CDR3aa: CASSPGQGGVEKLFF

j_gene: TRBJ2-3
v_gene: TRBV6-1
CDR3aa: CAGKGSTDTQYF

j_gene: TRBJ2-7
v_gene: TRBV18
CDR3aa: CASSPLQGAVYEQYF

j_gene: TRBJ2-1
v_gene: TRBV18
CDR3aa: CASSPGTPTVNEQFF

j_gene: TRBJ1-2
v_gene: TRBV14
CDR3aa: CASSPYRINYGYTF

j_gene: TRBJ1-1
v_gene: TRBV25-1
CDR3aa: CATAEGPEAFF

j_gene: TRBJ2-7
v_gene: TRBV20-1
CDR3aa: CSASARAIYEQYF

j_gene: TRBJ2-1
v_gene: TRBV5-4
CDR3aa: CASSLVLGSNEQFF

j_gene: TRBJ2-5
v_gene: TRBV5-1
CDR3aa: CASKNGGRQETQYF

j_gene: TRBJ2-3
v_gene: TRBV10-1
CDR3aa: CASSGTDRATQYF

j_gene: TRBJ1-2
v_gene: TRBV4-1
CDR3aa: CASSPETGVYGYTF

j_gene: TRBJ2-1
v_gene: TRBV12-3/TRBV12-4
CDR3aa: CASSPGTVTYNEQFF

j_gene: TRBJ1-3
v_gene: TRBV7-2
CDR3aa: CASSLDGTGGGNTIYF

j_gene: TRBJ2-1
v_gene: TRBV4-1
CDR3aa: CASSPTSTYNEQFF

j_gene: TRBJ2-3
v_gene: TRBV5-1
CDR3aa: CASRGLQDTQYF

j_gene: TRBJ2-7
v_gene: TRBV19
CDR3aa: CATSAGGNYEQYF

j_gene: TRBJ2-1
v_gene: TRBV3-1
CDR3aa: CASSPLIYNEQFF

j_gene: TRBJ2-4
v_gene: TRBV29-1
CDR3aa: CSVLRGGEAKNIQYF

j_gene: TRBJ1-1
v_gene: TRBV30
CDR3aa: CAWRSSPRDTEAFF

j_gene: TRBJ1-2
v_gene: TRBV4-1
CDR3aa: CASSQVTVYGYTF

j_gene: TRBJ2-1
v_gene: TRBV19
CDR3aa: CASTYRGVPYNEQFF

j_gene: TRBJ2-1
v_gene: TRBV12-3/TRBV12-4
CDR3aa: CASSSFGTPLNEQFF

j_gene: TRBJ2-7
v_gene: TRBV20-1
CDR3aa: CSATAISYEQYF

j_gene: TRBJ1-4
v_gene: TRBV20-1
CDR3aa: CSAAGTGNEKLFF

j_gene: TRBJ1-1
v_gene: TRBV3-1
CDR3aa: CASSQGTARGGRSAFF

j_gene: TRBJ2-2
v_gene: TRBV29-1
CDR3aa: CSVEVSGTAGELFF

j_gene: TRBJ2-3
v_gene: TRBV12-3/TRBV12-4
CDR3aa: CASSSGAVRGTDTQYF

j_gene: TRBJ1-4
v_gene: TRBV20-1
CDR3aa: CSALGQNREKLFF

j_gene: TRBJ2-7
v_gene: TRBV20-1
CDR3aa: CSARVRLAGEPNYEQYF

j_gene: TRBJ2-1
v_gene: TRBV24-1
CDR3aa: CATSDPRDRSSYNEQFF

j_gene: TRBJ2-7
v_gene: TRBV7-2
CDR3aa: CASSPNLGGGFSIKQYF

j_gene: TRBJ2-2
v_gene: TRBV5-4
CDR3aa: CASSFTTGVAGELFF

j_gene: TRBJ2-2
v_gene: TRBV24-1
CDR3aa: CATSDLDRGAGELFF

j_gene: TRBJ1-6
v_gene: TRBV10-3
CDR3aa: CAIRGTLNSPLHF

j_gene: TRBJ2-6
v_gene: TRBV5-1
CDR3aa: CASSNLPPGQVAPSGANVLTF

j_gene: TRBJ1-4
v_gene: TRBV9
CDR3aa: CASSVGGHKLSTNEKLFF

j_gene: TRBJ1-5
v_gene: TRBV9
CDR3aa: CASSVGGPSNQPQHF

j_gene: TRBJ2-5
v_gene: TRBV27
CDR3aa: CASGAQRTGVRETQYF

j_gene: TRBJ2-3
v_gene: TRBV7-9
CDR3aa: CASSLYGGPSTDTQYF

j_gene: TRBJ2-7
v_gene: TRBV10-3
CDR3aa: CAISGAQGSEQYF

j_gene: TRBJ2-2
v_gene: TRBV7-8
CDR3aa: CASSPMRTTNTGELFF

j_gene: TRBJ1-5
v_gene: TRBV10-3
CDR3aa: CAISGGVESNQPQHF

j_gene: TRBJ2-5
v_gene: TRBV11-2
CDR3aa: CASSSLAGLKETQYF

j_gene: TRBJ2-3
v_gene: TRBV30
CDR3aa: CAWEGREGTDTQYF

j_gene: TRBJ2-2
v_gene: TRBV6-2/TRBV6-3
CDR3aa: CASSHRTSPFTGELFF

j_gene: TRBJ2-2
v_gene: TRBV29-1
CDR3aa: CSVEPPNTGELFF

j_gene: TRBJ2-5
v_gene: TRBV5-1
CDR3aa: CASSFSAPDRETQYF

j_gene: TRBJ1-1
v_gene: TRBV19
CDR3aa: CASSPPGTHFEAFF